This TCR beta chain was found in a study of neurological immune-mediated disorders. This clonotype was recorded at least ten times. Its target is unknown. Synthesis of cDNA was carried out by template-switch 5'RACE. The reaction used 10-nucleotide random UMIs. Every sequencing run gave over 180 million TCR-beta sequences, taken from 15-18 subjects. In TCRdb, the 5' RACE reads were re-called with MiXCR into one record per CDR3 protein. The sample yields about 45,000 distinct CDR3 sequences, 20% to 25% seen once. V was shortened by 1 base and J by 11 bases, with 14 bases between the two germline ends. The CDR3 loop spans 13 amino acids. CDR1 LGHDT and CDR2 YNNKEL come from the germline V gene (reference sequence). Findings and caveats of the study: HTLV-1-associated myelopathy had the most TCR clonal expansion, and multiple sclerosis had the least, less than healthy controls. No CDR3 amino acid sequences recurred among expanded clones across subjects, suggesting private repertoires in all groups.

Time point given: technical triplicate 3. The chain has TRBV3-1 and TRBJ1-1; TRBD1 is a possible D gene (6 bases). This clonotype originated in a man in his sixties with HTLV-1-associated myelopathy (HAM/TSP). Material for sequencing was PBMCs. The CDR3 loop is CASSQAGGAGAFF. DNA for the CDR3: TGTGCCAGCAGCCAAGCGGGGGGCGCGGGGGCTTTCTTT.